The 30 T cell receptor beta chains below were found in one sample sequenced in a study of Ad26.COV2.S vaccination and SARS-CoV-2 variants. The repertoire was sequenced with immunoSEQ multiplex PCR; TCRdb's copy has only in-frame clones and lacks some. The data contain 300,000 to 400,000 clones, roughly 85% of them singletons. Treatment meaning: 15 to 20 received Ad26.COV2.S at low or high dose, single or two shots; about 5 received placebo; per-sample allocation not given. Specimens were obtained on day 63 following the first vaccine or placebo injection. The specimen comprised peripheral blood, sampled in a trial of Ad26.COV2.S vaccine versus placebo. The receptors originated from a person between 18 and 65 years old who received the Ad26.COV2.S COVID-19 vaccine or a placebo.

This sequence joins TRBV30 and TRBJ1-1; D is undetermined. V lost 5 bases, J lost 1 base, and 11 bases lay in between. The V gene's germline CDR1 is GTSNPN and CDR2 SVGIG (reference sequence). The CDR3 has 13 amino acids. The DNA for the CDR3 is TGTGCCTGGGAGTTAGCGGGGAACACTGAAGCTTTCTTT. Protein product: CAWELAGNTEAFF.

This chain links TRBV9 with TRBJ2-1, with D uncertain. V gave up 0 bases and J gave up 0 bases, with 13 bases separating them. Per the germline V gene, CDR1 is SGDLS and CDR2 is YYNGEE. CDR3 length: 17 residues. The CDR3 spells CASSVGVTTSSYNEQFF. DNA for the CDR3: TGTGCCAGCAGCGTAGGAGTGACCACCAGCTCCTACAATGAGCAGTTCTTC.

CDR3 in DNA: TGCAGCGTTGGCAAGCCAGGGGTGACTGAAGCTTTCTTT. Translated, it gives CSVGKPGVTEAFF. This chain joins TRBV29-1 and TRBJ1-1; the D gene is possibly TRBD1 (6 bases). The CDR3 runs 13 residues. V lost 4 bases and J lost 5, with 14 bases in between. From germline, CDR1 is SQVTM and CDR2 ANQGSEA.

This rearrangement joins TRBV3-1 (or the pseudogene TRBV3-2) to TRBJ2-5; possibly TRBD2 for D (7 bases). V was trimmed by 3 bases and J by 4 bases, leaving 12 bases between them. The CDR3 has 14 amino acids. Germline V lookup: CDR1 LGHDT, CDR2 YNNKEL (reference sequence). CDR3 loop: CASSHGGGGETQYF. The CDR3 coding sequence is TGTGCCAGCAGCCATGGGGGAGGGGGAGAGACCCAGTACTTC.

The chain links TRBV6-2 or TRBV6-3 to TRBJ1-3, with no clear D. The V gene lost 5 bases and the J gene lost 2 bases, with 10 bases spanning the gap. The germline CDR1 and CDR2 sequences are MNHEY and SVGEGT. The CDR3 extends over 14 amino acids. Here the CDR3 reads CASSRGSPGNTIYF. As DNA, the CDR3 is TGTGCCAGCAGTAGAGGGTCACCTGGAAACACCATATATTTT.

The J gene is TRBJ2-2, the V gene TRBV30; 11 positions agree with TRBD1. V was clipped by 0 bases and J by 3 bases; unmatched bases: 9. CDR3 size: 18 residues. Germline V gives CDR1 GTSNPN, CDR2 SVGIG (reference sequence). The CDR3 loop is CAWSVQRTGGAYTGELFF. In nucleotides, the CDR3 is TGTGCCTGGAGTGTACAACGGACAGGGGGCGCGTACACCGGGGAGCTGTTTTTT.

The gene calls are TRBV25-1 and TRBJ2-1; D is ambiguous. Trimming removed 5 bases from V and 0 bases from J, with 5 bases in between. Germline values: CDR1 MGHDK, CDR2 SYGVNS. The CDR3 covers 13 residues. The CDR3 DNA is TGTGCCAGCAGTACCATCTCCTACAATGAGCAGTTCTTC. This gives the protein CASSTISYNEQFF.

V is TRBV19 and J is TRBJ1-2, with D maybe TRBD1 (5 bases). CDR3 length: 13 residues. The V gene's germline CDR1 is LNHDA and CDR2 SQIVND (reference sequence). The V end lost 5 bases, the J end lost 6 bases, and 13 bases lay between the germline ends. CDR3 sequence reads: CASSLTGENGYTF. Written as DNA, the CDR3 is TGTGCCAGTAGTCTCACAGGCGAGAATGGCTACACCTTC.

V is TRBV7-8 and J is TRBJ2-5; D perhaps matches TRBD2 (6 bases). Per germline, CDR1 SGHVS and CDR2 FQNEAQ. The CDR3 is 16 amino acids. Trimming pared 3 bases from V and 5 bases from J, leaving 19 bases between. Here the CDR3 DNA reads TGTGCCAGCAGCTTTGGGGGGAGTGGGGCATTGGAGACCCAGTACTTC. This encodes CASSFGGSGALETQYF.

The V gene is TRBV27, the J gene TRBJ1-2, with no clear D. This CDR3 has 14 amino acids. The ends were cut back, 5 bases at V and 5 bases at J, with 15 bases in the middle. CDR1 is MNHEY, CDR2 SMNVEV, per germline (reference sequence). CDR3 nucleotide sequence: TGTGCCAGCAGTCCGTCTGCTGCGGGGTATGGCTACACCTTC. It specifies CASSPSAAGYGYTF.

This clone was picked up one time. The rearrangement joins TRBV7-9 to TRBJ1-1, with D possibly TRBD1 on 5 matching bases. This CDR3 comprises 14 residues. In germline, CDR1 is SEHNR, CDR2 FQNEAQ (reference sequence). V was clipped by 1 base and J by 1 base, with 7 bases between them. As DNA, the CDR3 is TGTGCCAGCAGCTTAGGTACAGGGAACACTGAAGCTTTCTTT. The encoded protein is CASSLGTGNTEAFF. Filled out from reference TRBV7-9 and TRBJ1-1, the complete variable domain reads DTGVSQNPRHKITKRGQNVTFRCDPISEHNRLYWYRQTLGQGPEFLTYFQNEAQLEKSRLLSDRFSAERPKGSFSTLEIQRTEQGDSAMYLCASSLGTGNTEAFFGQGTRLTVV.

CDR3 loop: CASSPWDRDEKLFF. In DNA form, the CDR3 reads TGTGCCAGCAGCCCCTGGGACAGGGACGAAAAACTGTTTTTT. The genes are TRBV7-9 and TRBJ1-4, with 9 bases that match TRBD1. The junction had 6 bases not matched to a gene; V was cut back by 5 bases and J by 8 bases. CDR3 length: 14 amino acids. CDR1 and CDR2 (germline): SEHNR, FQNEAQ (reference sequence).

This clone occurred once. This CDR3 is CASSQAYRGNTEAFF. DNA for the CDR3: TGCGCCAGCAGCCAAGCGTACAGGGGGAACACTGAAGCTTTCTTT. The V gene is TRBV4-3, the J gene TRBJ1-1; 7 bases align to TRBD1. Germline loops: CDR1 LGHNA, CDR2 YSLEER. V was clipped by 1 base and J by 1 base; unmatched bases: 3. This CDR3 is 15 amino acids long.

CDR3 DNA sequence: TGCGCCAGCAGCCCGTACGGCGGGGAAGAGACCCAGTACTTC. Translated, it gives CASSPYGGEETQYF. The gene calls are TRBV4-3 and TRBJ2-5, with D maybe TRBD2 (6 bases). This CDR3 comprises 14 residues. Looked up from germline, CDR1 is LGHNA and CDR2 is YSLEER. V was pared by 4 bases and J by 3 bases, with 12 bases between.

The chain is built from TRBV30 and TRBJ1-6; 10 bases are shared with TRBD1. Trimming at V came to 2 bases and at J to 10 bases, leaving 8 bases not matched to a gene. The germline V gene encodes CDR1 GTSNPN and CDR2 SVGIG (reference sequence). The length of the CDR3 is 15 residues. The CDR3 is CAWSTMTGGLSPLHF. The CDR3 DNA reads as TGTGCCTGGAGTACCATGACAGGGGGCCTATCACCCCTCCACTTT.

V usage is TRBV28 and J usage is TRBJ1-4; TRBD1 matches 7 bases. The V gene's germline CDR1 is MDHEN and CDR2 SYDVKM. The length of the CDR3 is 14 residues. Trimming at V came to 7 bases and at J to 3 bases, leaving 5 bases not matched to a gene. The CDR3 protein is CASTDRVANEKLFF. The CDR3 nucleotides are TGTGCCAGCACCGACAGGGTCGCTAATGAAAAACTGTTTTTT.

The chain uses TRBV27 and TRBJ2-3; 12 bases line up with TRBD2. The length of the CDR3 is 15 residues. The V segment lost 5 bases and the J segment 6 bases; nucleotides outside the gene matches: 6. Looked up from germline, CDR1 is MNHEY and CDR2 is SMNVEV (reference sequence). As DNA, the CDR3 is TGTGCCAGCAGTCAGACTAGCGGGAGATACGATACGCAGTATTTT. Amino acids: CASSQTSGRYDTQYF.

The chain has TRBV6-2 or TRBV6-3 and TRBJ2-1; 8 bases map to TRBD2. V shed 4 bases, J shed 4 bases, and the junction held 15 bases outside the gene matches. This CDR3 has 18 amino acids. The germline CDR1 and CDR2 sequences are MNHEY and SVGEGT. In DNA, the CDR3 is TGTGCCAGCAGTTTGGGCGTAGGGGGGACTAGGCGGTACAATGAGCAGTTCTTC. It is translated as CASSLGVGGTRRYNEQFF.

J is TRBJ2-1 and V is TRBV18; D uncertain. CDR1 is KGHSH and CDR2 is LQKENI in the germline V gene. The CDR3 is 19 amino acids. Trimming took off 0 bases at V and 0 bases at J, with 18 bases between the two ends. The chain's CDR3 is CASSPPFGFGRSSYNEQFF. The CDR3 bases are TGTGCCAGCTCACCACCGTTTGGTTTTGGACGTAGCTCCTACAATGAGCAGTTCTTC.

The rearrangement links TRBV6-5 to TRBJ2-3, with TRBD1 identical over 7 bases. Germline V CDR1 and CDR2: MNHEY, SVGAGI. The length of the CDR3 is 16 residues. Losses at the gene ends were 2 bases for V and 1 base for J; bases not matched to a gene: 6. CDR3 amino acids: CASSYPTGSGTDTQYF. The DNA for the CDR3 is TGTGCCAGCAGTTACCCGACAGGGTCGGGCACAGATACGCAGTATTTT.

The chain has TRBV10-3 and TRBJ2-5; TRBD1 matches 10 bases. The CDR3 runs 16 residues. Trimming took 4 bases from V and 5 from J; bases not matched to a gene: 10. Germline V gene sequence: CDR1 ENHRY, CDR2 SYGVKD. The DNA of the CDR3 is TGTGCCATCAGTGTTAAGACAGGGGGCGCGTTTGAGACCCAGTACTTC. This gives the protein CAISVKTGGAFETQYF.

The chain has TRBV29-1 and TRBJ2-3; the D gene is possibly TRBD2 (6 bases). Trimming removed 8 bases from V and 0 bases from J, with 12 bases in between. This CDR3 contains 13 residues. CDR1 and CDR2 (germline): SQVTM, ANQGSEA. CDR3 in amino acids: CSSVGGSTDTQYF. The CDR3 nucleotides read TGCAGCTCCGTCGGGGGTAGCACAGATACGCAGTATTTT.

V and J are TRBV7-9 and TRBJ2-1; 11 nucleotides match TRBD2. V was pared by 5 bases and J by 2 bases, with 11 bases of the junction left unmatched. Germline assignment: CDR1 SEHNR and CDR2 FQNEAQ (reference sequence). The CDR3 totals 18 residues. The CDR3 region is CASSGTGLAGGAYNEQFF. Written as DNA, the CDR3 is TGTGCCAGCAGCGGGACAGGGCTAGCGGGAGGAGCCTACAATGAGCAGTTCTTC.

This clone appeared once. The CDR3 here is CSVGTAPREKLFF. The CDR3, as DNA: TGCAGCGTCGGGACAGCTCCGCGTGAAAAACTGTTTTTT. V is TRBV29-1 and J is TRBJ1-4; 7 bases fit TRBD1. Germline V gene sequence: CDR1 SQVTM, CDR2 ANQGSEA. The CDR3 length is 13 residues. Trimming removed 6 bases from V and 7 bases from J; junction bases left unmatched: 8.

The genes are TRBV19 and TRBJ1-2; D is undetermined. Germline V gene lookup returns CDR1 LNHDA and CDR2 SQIVND (reference sequence). This CDR3 has 14 amino acids. V lost 6 bases to trimming and J lost 4 bases, with 15 bases between them. CDR3 loop: CASRAPSSRYGYTF. As DNA, the CDR3 is TGTGCCAGTAGGGCGCCTAGCTCCCGCTATGGCTACACCTTC.

The chain recombines TRBV19 with TRBJ2-7, with TRBD1 identical over 7 bases. Germline values: CDR1 LNHDA, CDR2 SQIVND (reference sequence). The junction had 14 bases not matched to a gene; V was cut back by 7 bases and J by 5 bases. The CDR3 runs 15 residues. CDR3 protein: CASTIGGAQFHEQYF. The CDR3 DNA sequence: TGTGCCAGTACAATAGGGGGCGCGCAGTTCCACGAGCAGTACTTC.

V gene TRBV25-1 combines with J gene TRBJ2-3; D assignment may be TRBD1 or TRBD2 (5 bases each). V was clipped by 2 bases and J by 6 bases, with 12 bases between them. The CDR3 consists of 14 residues. Germline V gene data show CDR1 as MGHDK and CDR2 as SYGVNS. Written as DNA, the CDR3 is TGTGCCAGCAGTGAACCCGGGACCTACGATACGCAGTATTTT. This translates into CASSEPGTYDTQYF.

The chain is built from TRBV13 and TRBJ1-2; 7 nucleotides match TRBD1. V was pared by 5 bases and J by 4 bases, with 10 bases of the junction left unmatched. Germline-derived CDR1 and CDR2 are PRHDT and FYEKMQ (reference sequence). The CDR3 has 15 residues. CDR3 in amino acids: CASSRSGTVSYGYTF. The DNA of the CDR3 is TGTGCCAGCAGCCGCTCCGGGACAGTAAGCTATGGCTACACCTTC.

The chain employs TRBV5-1 and TRBJ1-1, with D unresolved. Trimming pared 0 bases from V and 0 bases from J, leaving 9 bases between. Germline assignment: CDR1 SGHRS and CDR2 YFSETQ. The CDR3 extends over 15 amino acids. The DNA of the CDR3 is TGCGCCAGCAGCTTGGACAGTTATATGAACACTGAAGCTTTCTTT. It encodes CASSLDSYMNTEAFF.

This chain links TRBV7-2 with TRBJ2-6, with 12 bases lining up with TRBD1. CDR3 size: 18 residues. Germline V gene lookup returns CDR1 SGHTA and CDR2 FQGNSA. With 4 bases clipped from V and 2 bases from J, the junction kept 6 bases outside the gene matches. CDR3 residues: CASSSAGTGGAGANVLTF. DNA of the CDR3: TGTGCCAGCAGCTCCGCCGGGACAGGGGGCGCTGGGGCCAACGTCCTGACTTTC.